This entry features one TCR beta chain sequence. What this receptor recognizes is not known. No base qualities exist here, and no much larger clone lies one base off it. The data are from a study of T cell responses to AZD1222 COVID-19 vaccine (dated by TCRdb to 2020 to 2023). A note on the overall study: AZD1222 recipients given second doses at about 4 weeks or at about 12 weeks were pooled, since spike-specific TCR depth and breadth were not found to differ between the two schedules. Trial participants were enrolled by age into subgroups of 18-55, 56-69 and 70-plus years, and around 150, 29 and 61 TCR-sequenced participants, respectively, were included in these subgroups. TCR sequencing covered some 250 trial participants: 200 to 220 given two doses of AZD1222 and approximately 25 given two doses of MenACWY control vaccine.

The CDR3 regions of human TCRbeta chains were analyzed by immunosequencing. The published analysis was carried out like this. TCRs in the repertoires were compared against a reference library of SARS-CoV-2-specific TCRs that had been generated with the MIRA antigen-specificity platform. Breadth was defined as the fraction of unique TCRs that were SARS-CoV-2-associated, and depth was defined as the fraction of total T cells that were SARS-CoV-2-associated. Using the MIRA data, every spike-specific TCR was mapped to the spike region that the TCR reacted to and assigned to either a CD4 or a CD8 class. Log10-transformed breadth and depth values were compared by one-way ANOVA with Sidak's multiple comparisons tests. Held by TCRdb, this immuneACCESS table contains in-frame sequences only and omits some clones. Under half of the omission traces to an unresolved V gene where checked; the cause of the rest is unknown. That table supplies the V and J calls and clone size; D and trimming were determined from the DNA. Present in this sample are over 100,000 clones, about 90% of which were seen just once. Over 6.5% of the sample goes to the ten largest clones.

According to the germline V gene, CDR1 reads MNHEY and CDR2 reads SVGEGT. The CDR3 sequence holds 15 residues, the cysteine and phenylalanine included. The kept DNA is CDR3 alone, 45 bases in frame from the first base. V is reduced by 6 bases and J by 4 bases, leaving a spacing of 18 bases between them. The time point label of this sample denotes: baseline before first vaccination. Vaccinee samples came from UK trials COV001 and COV002, including a single-blind randomized controlled phase 2/3 trial of AZD1222 (ChAdOx1 nCoV-19) in healthy adults. Trial participant PBMC samples were collected at day 0 and day 28 after the second dose for TCRbeta chain sequencing. Study-wide conclusions, independent of this receptor: Because no day 14 peak-response samples were available, repertoires were characterized only after the peak T cell response. Nearly half of unique spike-specific TCRs reportedly recognized epitopes outside regions mutated in the B.1.351 and B.1.1.7 variants. Conclusions about previously exposed vaccinees are limited, since just six AZD1222 recipients were seropositive for SARS-CoV-2 at baseline. Participants were mostly white British and included more females than males, and it was suggested by the authors that clonal diversity may have been underestimated. The whole spike protein was spanned by vaccine-associated CD4 TCRs, and dominant responses were seen in regions 160-218 and 743-854. Spike-specific TCR breadth and depth rose significantly after two AZD1222 doses compared with day 0 and with MenACWY recipients. In the small 56-69-year group, the increase in depth fell short of significance, most likely because of low power.

The chain is assembled from TRBV6-2 or TRBV6-3 and TRBJ1-1, with a weak D call of TRBD1 (5 bases match). The sequence derives from an adult in good health. The source was peripheral blood, collected on day 0 of AZD1222 vaccination. CDR3 protein: CASSLQGIRGTEAFF. The DNA is as follows: TGTGCCAGCAGCCTTCAGGGTATTAGGGGCACTGAAGCTTTCTTT.